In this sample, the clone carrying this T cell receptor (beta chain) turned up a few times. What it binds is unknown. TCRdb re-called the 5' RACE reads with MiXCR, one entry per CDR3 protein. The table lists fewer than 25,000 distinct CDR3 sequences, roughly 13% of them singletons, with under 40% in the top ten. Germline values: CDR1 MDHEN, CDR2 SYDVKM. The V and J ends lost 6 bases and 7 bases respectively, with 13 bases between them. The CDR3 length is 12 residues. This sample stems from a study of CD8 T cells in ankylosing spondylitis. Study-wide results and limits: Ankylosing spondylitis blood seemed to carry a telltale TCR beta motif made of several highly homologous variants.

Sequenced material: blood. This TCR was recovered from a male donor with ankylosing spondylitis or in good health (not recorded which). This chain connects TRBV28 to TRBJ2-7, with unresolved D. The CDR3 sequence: CASSSGYREQYV. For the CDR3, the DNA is TGTGCCAGCAGCTCCGGTTATAGGGAGCAGTACGTC.